These 17 T cell receptor beta chains were all obtained from the same sample, sequenced in a study of cytomegalovirus exposure and HLA in healthy donors. The PCR used 60 Vbeta and 13 Jbeta primers. TCRdb's table, derived via immunoSEQ multiplex PCR, lists solely in-frame clones and lacks some. The repertoire consists of about 77,000 clones, with roughly four fifths occurring once and the leading ten covering 4% to 5%. The sample consisted of PBMCs. These receptor sequences come from a man between 40 and 49 years old in good health and CMV-seronegative.

V gene TRBV30 combines with J gene TRBJ2-5, with D uncertain. The closer fit of TRBJ2-7 to the DNA end suggests the J call may be wrong. Germline CDR1 and CDR2: GTSNPN and SVGIG (reference sequence). The CDR3 has 11 residues. DNA of the CDR3: TGTGCCTGGAGTTCCGACTACGAGCAGTACTTC. Translated: CAWSSDYEQYF.

This chain joins TRBV7-9 and TRBJ2-3; 7 positions match TRBD2. Germline V lookup: CDR1 SEHNR, CDR2 FQNEAQ (reference sequence). The CDR3 is made up of 16 amino acids. V lost 1 base to trimming and J lost 2 bases; unmatched junction nucleotides: 6. The CDR3, as DNA: TGTGCCAGCAGCTTAGGGTCTAGCGGTTTCACAGATACGCAGTATTTT. It translates to CASSLGSSGFTDTQYF.

The rearrangement uses TRBV10-2 and TRBJ2-7; 7 bases align to TRBD2. The CDR3 consists of 15 residues. Germline lookup yields CDR1 WSHSY and CDR2 SAAADI. The trim removed 0 bases at V and 3 bases at J, leaving 5 bases unmatched. CDR3 DNA sequence: TGCGCCAGCAGTGAGTCCGGCGGGAGCGGCTACGAGCAGTACTTC. Protein product: CASSESGGSGYEQYF.

In its sample, this clone was seen once. Distinct nucleotide sequences in the sample also encode this CDR3. The chain is built from TRBV19 and TRBJ1-5; D remains ambiguous. Deletions cut 1 base from V and 6 bases from J, with 4 bases between. The CDR3 is 12 residues long. From germline, CDR1 is LNHDA and CDR2 SQIVND (reference sequence). The CDR3 here is CASSIGLQPQHF. Written as DNA, the CDR3 is TGTGCCAGTAGTATAGGTCTTCAGCCCCAGCATTTT.

This rearrangement joins TRBV7-2 to TRBJ1-2; TRBD1 matches 8 bases. This CDR3 contains 14 residues. J gave up 4 bases and V 5 bases, and 6 bases lay outside the gene matches. Germline values: CDR1 SGHTA, CDR2 FQGNSA. CDR3: CASSPGGGPYGYTF. The CDR3 DNA is TGTGCCAGCAGCCCAGGGGGCGGACCCTATGGCTACACCTTC.

With respect to this clone: A junction boundary mismatches the germline segment, possibly from a read error. The chain couples TRBV7-9 to TRBJ1-1; D call uncertain. The CDR3 is 13 amino acids. Per the germline V gene, CDR1 is SEHNR and CDR2 is FQNEAQ (reference sequence). CDR3 loop: CSSSSTTGAEAFF. The CDR3 DNA reads TGTTCCAGCAGCTCAACAACCGGAGCTGAAGCTTTCTTT.

CDR3 DNA: TGTGCCAGCAGCCTATCAGGGGCGGTTTCCTACGAGCAGTACTTC. As protein: CASSLSGAVSYEQYF. The chain links TRBV7-2 to TRBJ2-7; TRBD1 is a possible D gene (6 bases). This CDR3 region has 15 residues. CDR1 is SGHTA, CDR2 FQGNSA, per germline. Deletions cut 5 bases from V and 1 base from J, with 15 bases between.

The chain carries TRBV2 and TRBJ2-1; tentative D call: TRBD2 (6 bases). Per the germline V gene, CDR1 is SNHLY and CDR2 is FYNNEI. The CDR3 loop spans 16 amino acids. The ends were cut back, 3 bases at V and 6 bases at J, with 18 bases in the middle. The CDR3 is CASSDGGTSRRNEQFF. As DNA, the CDR3 is TGTGCCAGCAGTGATGGTGGGACTTCCCGCCGCAATGAGCAGTTCTTC.

The chain combines TRBV28 with TRBJ1-2; possible D gene TRBD1, 6 bases. Trimming left V 6 bases short and J 8 bases short, with 19 bases between. Germline V lookup: CDR1 MDHEN, CDR2 SYDVKM. There are 14 residues in the CDR3. The CDR3 reads CASSLIGTTGGYTF. DNA of the CDR3: TGTGCCAGCAGCCTGATCGGGACAACGGGAGGCTACACCTTC.

The chain has TRBV5-1 and TRBJ2-3; tentatively, D is TRBD2 (5 bases). V was pared by 9 bases and J by 3 bases, with 20 bases between. Germline CDR1 and CDR2: SGHRS and YFSETQ. The CDR3 contains 15 residues. The CDR3 sequence is CATTEEGTSTDTQYF. In DNA, the CDR3 is TGCGCCACCACAGAAGAGGGAACGAGTACAGATACGCAGTATTTT.

The genes are TRBV6-1 and TRBJ2-7; 9 nucleotides agree with TRBD1. Trimming cost V 3 bases and J 4 bases; bases outside gene matches: 4. This CDR3 spans 14 amino acids. Germline CDR1 reads MNHNS; CDR2 reads SASEGT. Here the CDR3 reads CASSEDRGPYEQYF. The CDR3 region has the DNA TGTGCCAGCAGTGAGGACAGGGGCCCTTACGAGCAGTACTTC.

This chain connects TRBV7-3 to TRBJ2-5; 7 bases line up with TRBD1. V was pared by 5 bases and J by 4 bases, with 10 bases of the junction left unmatched. The CDR3 extends over 15 amino acids. The germline gives CDR1 SGHTA, CDR2 FQGTGA. The CDR3, as DNA: TGTGCCAGCAGCCAGACAGGGTCGAGGGGAGAGACCCAGTACTTC. It encodes CASSQTGSRGETQYF.

J is TRBJ2-7 and V is TRBV18; 8 bases align to TRBD1. Germline values: CDR1 KGHSH, CDR2 LQKENI. The CDR3 runs 13 residues. Trimming at V came to 4 bases and at J to 4 bases, leaving 3 bases not matched to a gene. CDR3 sequence: CASSLDRGYEQYF. CDR3 bases: TGTGCCAGCTCACTCGACAGGGGTTACGAGCAGTACTTC.

The chain employs TRBV7-2 and TRBJ1-5; no reliable D call. With 1 base removed from V and 6 bases from J, the gap between germline ends came to 7 bases. The CDR3 runs to 13 residues. Germline V gene sequence: CDR1 SGHTA, CDR2 FQGNSA. The CDR3 is CASSLGGGQPQHF. For the CDR3, the DNA is TGTGCCAGCAGCTTAGGGGGAGGTCAGCCCCAGCATTTT.

The count of this clone is one. V usage is TRBV21-1 and J usage is TRBJ1-3; the listed D gene, TRBD1, was not tested against the DNA. TRBV21-1 constitutes a pseudogene. This CDR3 comprises 15 residues. The CDR3 DNA sequence: TGTGCCAGCAGCAAATTCACAGACTCTGGAAACACCATATATTTT. It encodes CASSKFTDSGNTIYF.

The chain is built from TRBV29-1 and TRBJ2-5, with a weak D call TRBD1 (5 bases). CDR1 is SQVTM and CDR2 is ANQGSEA in the germline V gene. There are 14 residues in the CDR3. Trimming took off 3 bases at V and 5 bases at J, with 16 bases between the two ends. DNA for the CDR3: TGCAGCGTTGAGACAGTACTATTCGAGGAGACCCAGTACTTC. Translation: CSVETVLFEETQYF.

The V and J genes are TRBV4-2 and TRBJ1-6; 9 bases are a match to TRBD1. The length of the CDR3 is 19 residues. Germline CDR1 reads LGHNA; CDR2 reads YNFKEQ. V dropped 0 bases and J dropped 0; count of bases not matched to a gene: 6. The CDR3 spells CASSQDGDRESSYNSPLHF. The CDR3, as DNA: TGTGCCAGCAGCCAAGATGGGGACAGGGAAAGCTCCTATAATTCACCCCTCCACTTT.